Presented here are 5 T cell receptor beta chains from one specimen sequenced in a study of blood T cell repertoires in COVID-19. Measured with immunoSEQ multiplex PCR; TCRdb has only the in-frame clones, and not every one. The repertoire holds fewer than 95,000 clones, with roughly 88% as singletons. Sequenced input: peripheral blood. The receptors were gathered from a man in his sixties with acute or convalescent COVID-19.

The genes are TRBV7-3 and TRBJ2-1; tentatively, D is TRBD1 (6 bases). The CDR3 consists of 16 residues. Germline V gene sequence: CDR1 SGHTA, CDR2 FQGTGA. V lost 5 bases and J lost 1, with 15 bases in between. CDR3 sequence reads: CASSPEGTISYNEQFF. The CDR3, as DNA: TGTGCCAGCAGCCCCGAAGGGACAATTTCCTACAATGAGCAGTTCTTC.

The chain carries TRBV6-5 and TRBJ1-2; D is ambiguous. The CDR3 length is 13 residues. From germline, CDR1 is MNHEY and CDR2 SVGAGI. Trimming shortened V by 8 bases and J by 2 bases, and 12 bases separated the two germline ends. CDR3 residues: CASPKEENYGYTF. The CDR3 coding sequence is TGTGCCAGCCCCAAGGAGGAGAACTATGGCTACACCTTC.

This clone came up a few times. The CDR3 spells CASSVGQDNSPLHF. The CDR3 bases are TGCGCCAGCAGCGTAGGACAGGATAATTCACCCCTCCACTTT. The rearrangement uses TRBV10-2 and TRBJ1-6; 7 nucleotides agree with TRBD1. Germline CDR1 reads WSHSY; CDR2 reads SAAADI. V shed 6 bases, J shed 5 bases, and the junction held 4 bases outside the gene matches. There are 14 residues in the CDR3.

The chain has TRBV28 and TRBJ2-2; the D is unclear. V dropped 6 bases and J dropped 5 bases, with 10 bases sitting between them. Germline loops: CDR1 MDHEN, CDR2 SYDVKM. The CDR3 runs 13 residues. This chain's CDR3 is CASRPTETGELFF. CDR3 coding DNA: TGTGCCAGCAGACCAACTGAGACCGGGGAGCTGTTTTTT. Full variable domain (rest looked up from reference TRBV28 and TRBJ2-2): DVKVTQSSRYLVKRTGEKVFLECVQDMDHENMFWYRQDPGLGLRLIYFSYDVKMKEKGDIPEGYSVSREKKERFSLILESASTNQTSMYLCASRPTETGELFFGEGSRLTVL.

The rearrangement joins TRBV4-1 to TRBJ1-3; the match to TRBD1 covers 7 bases. CDR1 and CDR2 from the germline V gene are MGHRA and YSYEKL. J lost 0 bases, V lost 0 bases, and 5 bases had no gene match. The CDR3 is 17 amino acids. The CDR3 sequence is CASSQDRQGHSGNTIYF. Written as DNA, the CDR3 is TGCGCCAGCAGCCAAGATCGACAGGGACACTCTGGAAACACCATATATTTT.